This T cell receptor beta chain is from a study of identical twins. Study conclusions and caveats: Insertions were reduced in abundant cord blood beta clonotypes but not in memory repertoires. Donors were not followed over many years; analysis was cross-sectional.

Each donor was a healthy Caucasian. TCRdb independently ran MiXCR on the 5' RACE reads; one entry per CDR3 protein. The data show 1.5 million to 2 million distinct CDR3 sequences, with under 35% seen just once and around 0.25% held by the top ten. Only a few counts were recorded for this clonotype. Antigen unknown. The sequence came from a newborn girl in good health. Source material: cord blood.

In nucleotides, the CDR3 is TGTGCCATTCCTAGGGCTAGCGGGAGGGCCGACTATACAGATACGCAGTATTTT. It codes for CAIPRASGRADYTDTQYF. This chain links TRBV7-9 with TRBJ2-3; 12 nucleotides match TRBD2. CDR1 is SEHNR, CDR2 FQNEAQ, per germline (reference sequence). V trimming: 10 bases; J trimming: 3 bases; junction bases outside the gene matches: 17. The CDR3 consists of 18 residues.